This T cell receptor beta chain is from a study of tumor and adjacent non-tumor tissue in lung cancer. TCRbeta libraries were built with three rounds of nested PCR, modified from ARM-PCR. One entry per CDR3 protein, called by TCRdb with MiXCR from the multiplex PCR reads. The sample gives approximately 130,000 distinct CDR3 sequences, 66% of which show up once; 9.5% to 15% is in the top ten. This clonotype was found many times. No cell sorting was done before RNA was extracted from the tissue. The sequence was obtained from a man aged 30 to 39 with non-small cell lung cancer. The source material was lung tumor tissue.

The CDR3 is CASSFSGEIGEKLFF. In nucleotides, the CDR3 is TGTGCCAGCAGTTTTTCAGGGGAGATTGGTGAAAAACTGTTTTTT. The V and J genes are TRBV12-3 or TRBV12-4 and TRBJ1-4; weak D call: TRBD1 (6 bases). The ends were cut back, 3 bases at V and 7 bases at J, with 15 bases in the middle. The CDR3 is 15 residues long.